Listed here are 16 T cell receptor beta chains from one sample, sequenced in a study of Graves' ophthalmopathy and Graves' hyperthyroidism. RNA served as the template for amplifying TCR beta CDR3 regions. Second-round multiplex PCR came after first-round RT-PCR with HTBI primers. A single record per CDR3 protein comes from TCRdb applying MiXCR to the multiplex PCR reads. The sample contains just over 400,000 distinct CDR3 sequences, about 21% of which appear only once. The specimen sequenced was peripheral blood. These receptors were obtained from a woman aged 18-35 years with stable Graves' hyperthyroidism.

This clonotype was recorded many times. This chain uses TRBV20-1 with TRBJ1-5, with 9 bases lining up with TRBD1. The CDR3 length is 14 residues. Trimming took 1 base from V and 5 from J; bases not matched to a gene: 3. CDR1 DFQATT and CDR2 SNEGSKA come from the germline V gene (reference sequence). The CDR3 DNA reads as TGCAGTGCTAGAGGCTGGACAGGGGATCAGCCCCAGCATTTT. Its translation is CSARGWTGDQPQHF.

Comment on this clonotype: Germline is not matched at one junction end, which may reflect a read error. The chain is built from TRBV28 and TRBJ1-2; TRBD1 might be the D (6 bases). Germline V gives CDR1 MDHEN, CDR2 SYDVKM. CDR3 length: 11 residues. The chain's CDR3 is CASSSQGRNSF. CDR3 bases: TGTGCCAGCAGTTCCCAGGGGAGGAACTCCTTC.

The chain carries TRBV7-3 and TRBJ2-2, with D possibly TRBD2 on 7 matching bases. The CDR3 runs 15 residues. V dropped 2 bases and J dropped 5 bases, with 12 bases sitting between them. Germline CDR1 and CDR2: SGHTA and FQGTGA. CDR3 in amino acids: CASSLFEGGTGELFF. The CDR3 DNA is TGTGCCAGCAGCTTATTTGAGGGGGGGACCGGGGAGCTGTTTTTT.

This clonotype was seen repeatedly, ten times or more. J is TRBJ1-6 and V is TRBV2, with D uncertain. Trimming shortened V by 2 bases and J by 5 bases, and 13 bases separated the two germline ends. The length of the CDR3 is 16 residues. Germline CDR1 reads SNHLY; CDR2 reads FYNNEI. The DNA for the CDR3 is TGTGCCAGCAGTGAACGGAGAATCGAGGATAATTCACCCCTCCACTTT. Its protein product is CASSERRIEDNSPLHF.

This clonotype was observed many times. The CDR3 here is CASGRDFYEQYF. CDR3 coding DNA: TGCGCCAGCGGCCGGGACTTCTACGAGCAGTACTTC. The J gene is TRBJ2-7, the V gene TRBV5-1, with D maybe TRBD2 (6 bases). The ends were cut back, 7 bases at V and 3 bases at J, with 11 bases in the middle. Looked up from germline, CDR1 is SGHRS and CDR2 is YFSETQ. There are 12 residues in the CDR3.

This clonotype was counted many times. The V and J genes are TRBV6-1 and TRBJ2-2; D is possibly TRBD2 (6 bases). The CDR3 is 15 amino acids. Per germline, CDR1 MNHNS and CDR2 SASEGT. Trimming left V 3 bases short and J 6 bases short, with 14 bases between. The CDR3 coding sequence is TGTGCCAGCAGTGAGCGGGACCGCGTAGCCGGGGAGCTGTTTTTT. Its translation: CASSERDRVAGELFF.

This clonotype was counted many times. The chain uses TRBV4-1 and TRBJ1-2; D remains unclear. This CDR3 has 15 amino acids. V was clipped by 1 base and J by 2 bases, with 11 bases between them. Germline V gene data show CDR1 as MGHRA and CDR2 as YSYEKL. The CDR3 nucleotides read TGCGCCAGCAGCCAAGTCGGGAAGTCGAACTATGGCTACACCTTC. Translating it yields CASSQVGKSNYGYTF.

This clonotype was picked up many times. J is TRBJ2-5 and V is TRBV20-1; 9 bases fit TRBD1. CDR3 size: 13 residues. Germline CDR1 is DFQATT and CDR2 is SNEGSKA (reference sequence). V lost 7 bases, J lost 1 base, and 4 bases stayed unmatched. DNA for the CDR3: TGCAGTGAAAAGGGACAGGGCCAAGAGACCCAGTACTTC. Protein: CSEKGQGQETQYF.

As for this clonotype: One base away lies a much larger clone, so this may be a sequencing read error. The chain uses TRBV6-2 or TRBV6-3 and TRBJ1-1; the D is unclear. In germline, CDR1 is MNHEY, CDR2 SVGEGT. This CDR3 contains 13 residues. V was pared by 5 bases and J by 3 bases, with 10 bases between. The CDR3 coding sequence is TGTGCCAGCAGTCCCGACTTGTACACTGAAGCTTTCTTT. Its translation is CASSPDLYTEAFF.

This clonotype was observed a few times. This chain's CDR3 is CASSLVQSQQETQYF. In DNA form, the CDR3 reads TGTGCCAGCAGTTTAGTCCAGAGCCAACAAGAGACCCAGTACTTC. This sequence joins TRBV12-3 or TRBV12-4 and TRBJ2-5, with D unresolved. The V end lost 1 base, the J end lost 2 bases, and 11 bases lay between the germline ends. The CDR3 extends over 15 amino acids.

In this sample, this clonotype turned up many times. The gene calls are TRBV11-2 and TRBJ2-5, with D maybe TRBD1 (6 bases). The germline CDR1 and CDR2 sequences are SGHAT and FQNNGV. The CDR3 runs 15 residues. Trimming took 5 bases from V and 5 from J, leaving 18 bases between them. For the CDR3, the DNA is TGTGCCAGCAGCCCCCTCAGGGGAGATATCGAGACCCAGTACTTC. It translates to CASSPLRGDIETQYF. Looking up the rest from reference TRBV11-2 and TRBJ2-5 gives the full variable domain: EAGVAQSPRYKIIEKRQSVAFWCNPISGHATLYWYQQILGQGPKLLIQFQNNGVVDDSQLPKDRFSAERLKGVDSTLKIQPAKLEDSAVYLCASSPLRGDIETQYFGPGTRLLVL.

The CDR3 here is CAWRGVQRQGGTEAFF. The DNA for the CDR3 is TGTGCCTGGAGGGGGGTACAACGACAGGGTGGGACTGAAGCTTTCTTT. The chain employs TRBV30 and TRBJ1-1; 7 positions agree with TRBD1. The junction had 15 bases not matched to a gene; V was cut back by 3 bases and J by 5 bases. The CDR3 contains 16 residues. Germline CDR1 reads GTSNPN; CDR2 reads SVGIG (reference sequence). The variable domain in full, with the rest retrieved from reference TRBV30 and TRBJ1-1, is SQTIHQWPATLVQPVGSPLSLECTVEGTSNPNLYWYRQAAGRGLQLLFYSVGIGQISSEVPQNLSASRPQDRQFILSSKKLLLSDSGFYLCAWRGVQRQGGTEAFFGQGTRLTVV.

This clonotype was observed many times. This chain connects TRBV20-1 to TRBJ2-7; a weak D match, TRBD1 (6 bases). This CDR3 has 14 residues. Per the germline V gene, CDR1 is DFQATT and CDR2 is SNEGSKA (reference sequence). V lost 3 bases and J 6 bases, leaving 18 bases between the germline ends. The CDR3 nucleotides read TGCAGTGCTAGGGCTCCCGCTACAGGGACCGAGCAGTACTTC. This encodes CSARAPATGTEQYF.

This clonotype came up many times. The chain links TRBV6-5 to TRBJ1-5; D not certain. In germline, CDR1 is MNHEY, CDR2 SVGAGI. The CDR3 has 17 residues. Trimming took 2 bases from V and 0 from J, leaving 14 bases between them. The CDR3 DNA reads TGTGCCAGCAGTTACGAGCGCACGGAGTATAGCAATCAGCCCCAGCATTTT. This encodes CASSYERTEYSNQPQHF.

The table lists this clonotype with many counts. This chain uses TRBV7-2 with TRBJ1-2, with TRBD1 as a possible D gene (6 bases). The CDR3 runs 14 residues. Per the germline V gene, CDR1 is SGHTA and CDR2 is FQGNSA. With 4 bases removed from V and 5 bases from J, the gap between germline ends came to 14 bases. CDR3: CASSSLGQGYGYTF. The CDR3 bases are TGTGCCAGCAGCTCCCTAGGGCAGGGGTATGGCTACACCTTC.

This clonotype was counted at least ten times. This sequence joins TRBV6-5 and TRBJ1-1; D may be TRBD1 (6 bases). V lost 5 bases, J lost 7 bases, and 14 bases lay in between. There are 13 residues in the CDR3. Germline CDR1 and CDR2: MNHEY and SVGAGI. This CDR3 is CASSRDNQIEAFF. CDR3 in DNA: TGTGCCAGCAGTAGGGACAATCAAATTGAAGCTTTCTTT.